This T cell receptor beta chain was retrieved from a study of early T cells in non-severe SARS-CoV-2 infection. Overall study context: The authors sequenced bulk RNA from unsorted whole blood, leaving chains unpaired.

The germline V gene encodes CDR1 SGHRS and CDR2 YFSETQ. V lost 2 bases and J lost 3, with 12 bases in between. The CDR3 is 14 residues long. The protocol attached unique molecular identifiers to individual cDNA molecules. TCRdb called the 5' RACE reads again in MiXCR, with one record for every CDR3 protein. The table records over 45,000 distinct CDR3 sequences, approximately 16% of them present only once. Study results and caveats: Anti-spike CD8 specificities were favored by VDJdb matching, whose results missed private and CD4 specificities.

Concerning this clonotype itself: No antigen is known for it.

The V gene is TRBV5-1, the J gene TRBJ2-7, with TRBD1 as a possible D gene (6 bases). Sequencing was performed on whole blood, taken at baseline. This clonotype originated in an adult who was a healthcare worker with PCR-confirmed SARS-CoV-2 infection or an uninfected control (not recorded which). This CDR3 reads CASSFQDSHYEQYF. CDR3 nucleotides: TGCGCCAGCAGCTTTCAGGACAGTCACTACGAGCAGTACTTC.